The T cell receptor beta chain under discussion was sequenced for a study of T cell repertoires in cytomegalovirus infection. Study as a whole: CMV epitopes in the study were HLA-C-restricted (recently identified) and HLA-B-restricted (well studied). Study findings and constraints: Ex vivo, HLA-C-restricted CMV-specific TCR beta clonotypes prevailed over the rest of the response.

Regarding this clonotype: Its matching antigen is unknown.

TCRdb processed the reads anew with MiXCR; each CDR3 protein has one entry. The repertoire holds roughly 920,000 distinct CDR3 sequences, 25% to 40% seen once, with over 10% in the top ten. With V trimmed by 4 bases and J by 0 bases, 6 bases remained unmatched. CDR3 length: 17 amino acids. CDR1 and CDR2 (germline): MNHEY, SVGAGI. The V gene is TRBV6-5, the J gene TRBJ2-2; the match to TRBD2 covers 9 bases. The specimen was cultured CD8+ T cells from PBMCs, collected from culture after CMV antigen stimulation. This sequence was found in a human donor in good health (CMV status not recorded). Some clones in this sample may be carry-over from other donors' samples. The CDR3 spells CASSLASGIANTGELFF. The CDR3 DNA is TGTGCCAGCAGTTTAGCTAGCGGGATCGCGAACACCGGGGAGCTGTTTTTT.